This T cell receptor beta chain was retrieved from a study of cytomegalovirus exposure and HLA in healthy donors. General study results and limits: Apparent HLA restriction characterized most CMV-associated TCR beta chains in a later analysis. The availability of immune exposure information extended only to CMV serostatus. Researchers catalogued approximately 160 TCR beta chains as cytomegalovirus-associated.

In germline, CDR1 is MDHEN, CDR2 SYDVKM. This CDR3 has 12 amino acids. Trimming cost V 8 bases and J 3 bases; bases outside gene matches: 3. Worth noting for this clone: Its specificity is unknown.

Researchers ran the PCR with 60 Vbeta and 13 Jbeta primers. Assay: immunoSEQ multiplex PCR; the TCRdb copy retains only in-frame clones and omits some. Of more than 140,000 clones listed, about four fifths were seen once; the top ten hold about 3.4%. This sequence originates from a man aged 18 to 29 in good health and CMV-seropositive. The genes are TRBV28 and TRBJ2-7; TRBD1 matches at 8 bases. The sequencing input was PBMCs. The CDR3 spells CASLDRGYEQYF. Here the CDR3 DNA reads TGTGCCAGCCTCGACAGGGGCTACGAGCAGTACTTC.